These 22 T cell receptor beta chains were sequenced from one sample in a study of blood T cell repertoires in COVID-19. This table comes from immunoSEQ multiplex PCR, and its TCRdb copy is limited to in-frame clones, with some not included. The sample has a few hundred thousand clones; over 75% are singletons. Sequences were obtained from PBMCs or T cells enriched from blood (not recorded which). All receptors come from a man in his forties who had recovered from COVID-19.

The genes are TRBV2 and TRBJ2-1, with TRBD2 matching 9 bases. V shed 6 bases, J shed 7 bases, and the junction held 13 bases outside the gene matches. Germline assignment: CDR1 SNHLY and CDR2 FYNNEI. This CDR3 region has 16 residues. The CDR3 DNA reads TGTGCCAGCAGCCCCCAACCTAGCGGGAAGGCGAATGAGCAGTTCTTC. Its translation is CASSPQPSGKANEQFF.

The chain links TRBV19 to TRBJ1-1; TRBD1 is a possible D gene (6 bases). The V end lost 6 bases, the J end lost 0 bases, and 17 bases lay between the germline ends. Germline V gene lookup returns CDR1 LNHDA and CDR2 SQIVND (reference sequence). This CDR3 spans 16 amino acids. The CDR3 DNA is TGTGCCAGTAGCTTCCAGAGGAACAGGGTGAACACTGAAGCTTTCTTT. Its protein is CASSFQRNRVNTEAFF. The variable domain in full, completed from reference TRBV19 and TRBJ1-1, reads DGGITQSPKYLFRKEGQNVTLSCEQNLNHDAMYWYRQDPGQGLRLIYYSQIVNDFQKGDIAEGYSVSREKKESFPLTVTSAQKNPTAFYLCASSFQRNRVNTEAFFGQGTRLTVV.

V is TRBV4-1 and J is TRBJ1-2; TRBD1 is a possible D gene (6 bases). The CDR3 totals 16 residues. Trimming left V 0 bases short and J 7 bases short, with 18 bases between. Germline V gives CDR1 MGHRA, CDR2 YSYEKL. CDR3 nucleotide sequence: TGCGCCAGCAGCCAAGATCCCACAGGGTTGGTTGGTGGCTACACCTTC. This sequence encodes CASSQDPTGLVGGYTF.

CDR3 sequence: CATSDPSTGGYGYTF. As DNA, the CDR3 is TGTGCCACCAGTGATCCTTCGACAGGGGGCTATGGCTACACCTTC. This chain joins TRBV24-1 and TRBJ1-2; 9 bases map to TRBD1. This CDR3 contains 15 residues. The ends lost 3 bases at V and 4 bases at J; junction bases unmatched: 5. Germline V CDR1 and CDR2: KGHDR, SFDVKD.

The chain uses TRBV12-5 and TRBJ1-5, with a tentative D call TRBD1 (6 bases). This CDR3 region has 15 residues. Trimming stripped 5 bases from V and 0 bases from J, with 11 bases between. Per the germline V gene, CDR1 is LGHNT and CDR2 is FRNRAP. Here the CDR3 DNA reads TGTGCTAGTGGTCCGACAGGAGATAGCAATCAGCCCCAGCATTTT. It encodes CASGPTGDSNQPQHF.

The DNA of the CDR3 is TGTGCCAGCAGCGTAGGAGGGAGGAGAGATCAGCCCCAGCATTTT. Protein sequence: CASSVGGRRDQPQHF. This chain links TRBV9 with TRBJ1-5; D remains unclear. The CDR3 totals 15 residues. Looked up from germline, CDR1 is SGDLS and CDR2 is YYNGEE. V was clipped by 0 bases and J by 5 bases, with 12 bases between them.

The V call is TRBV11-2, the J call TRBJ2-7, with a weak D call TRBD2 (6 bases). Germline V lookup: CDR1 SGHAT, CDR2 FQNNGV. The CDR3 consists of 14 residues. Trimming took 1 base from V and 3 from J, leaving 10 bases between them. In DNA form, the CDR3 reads TGTGCCAGCAGCTTAGCGGGAGAGGGCTACGAGCAGTACTTC. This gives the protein CASSLAGEGYEQYF.

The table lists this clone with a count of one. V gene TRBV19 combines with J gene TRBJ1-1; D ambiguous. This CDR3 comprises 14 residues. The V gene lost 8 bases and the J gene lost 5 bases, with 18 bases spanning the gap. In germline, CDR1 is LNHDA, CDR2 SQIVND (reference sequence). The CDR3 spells CASEKRGYLTEAFF. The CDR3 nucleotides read TGTGCCAGTGAGAAACGAGGGTATCTGACTGAAGCTTTCTTT.

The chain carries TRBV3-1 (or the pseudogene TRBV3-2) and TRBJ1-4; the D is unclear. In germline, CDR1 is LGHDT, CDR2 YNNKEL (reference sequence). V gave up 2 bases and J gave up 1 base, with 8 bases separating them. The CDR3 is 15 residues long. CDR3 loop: CASSQIRVTNEKLFF. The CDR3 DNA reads TGTGCCAGCAGCCAAATCCGGGTAACTAATGAAAAACTGTTTTTT.

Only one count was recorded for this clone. The chain's CDR3 is CAVKGQGNTGELFF. The CDR3 bases are TGTGCCGTGAAGGGACAGGGGAACACCGGGGAGCTGTTTTTT. The chain employs TRBV24-1 and TRBJ2-2, with 9 bases fitting TRBD1. CDR1 is KGHDR, CDR2 SFDVKD, per germline. The CDR3 is 14 amino acids. Trimming at V came to 12 bases and at J to 1 base, leaving 5 bases not matched to a gene.

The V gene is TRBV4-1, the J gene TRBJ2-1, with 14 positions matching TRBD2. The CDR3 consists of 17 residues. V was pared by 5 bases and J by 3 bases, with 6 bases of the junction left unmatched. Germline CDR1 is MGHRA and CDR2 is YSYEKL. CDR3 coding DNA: TGCGCCAGCAGCGATGGGACTAGCGGGAGTAGCTACAATGAGCAGTTCTTC. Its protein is CASSDGTSGSSYNEQFF.

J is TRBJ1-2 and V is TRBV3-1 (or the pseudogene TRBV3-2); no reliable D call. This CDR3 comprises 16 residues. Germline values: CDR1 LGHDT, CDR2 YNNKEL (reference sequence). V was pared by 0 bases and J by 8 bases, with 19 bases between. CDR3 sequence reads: CASSQDMATISWGYTF. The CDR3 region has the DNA TGTGCCAGCAGCCAAGATATGGCAACAATATCCTGGGGCTACACCTTC.

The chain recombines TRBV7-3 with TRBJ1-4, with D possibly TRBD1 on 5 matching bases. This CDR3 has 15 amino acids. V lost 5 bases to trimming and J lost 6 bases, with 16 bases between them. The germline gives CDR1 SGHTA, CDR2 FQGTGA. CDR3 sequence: CASSQRKGVDEKLFF. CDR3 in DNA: TGTGCCAGCAGCCAGCGTAAAGGGGTCGATGAAAAACTGTTTTTT.

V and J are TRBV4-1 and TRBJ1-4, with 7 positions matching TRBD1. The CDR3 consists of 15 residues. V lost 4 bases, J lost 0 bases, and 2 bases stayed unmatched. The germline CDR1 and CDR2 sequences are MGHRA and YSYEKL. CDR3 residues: CASSLGQATNEKLFF. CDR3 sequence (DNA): TGCGCCAGCAGCCTAGGACAGGCAACTAATGAAAAACTGTTTTTT.

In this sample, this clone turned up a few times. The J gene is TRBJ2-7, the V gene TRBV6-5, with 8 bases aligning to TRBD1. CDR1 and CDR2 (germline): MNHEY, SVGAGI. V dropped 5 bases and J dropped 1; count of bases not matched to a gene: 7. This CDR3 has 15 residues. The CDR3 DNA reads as TGTGCCAGCAGTCCGAGGACAGGGAAATCCTACGAGCAGTACTTC. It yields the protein CASSPRTGKSYEQYF.

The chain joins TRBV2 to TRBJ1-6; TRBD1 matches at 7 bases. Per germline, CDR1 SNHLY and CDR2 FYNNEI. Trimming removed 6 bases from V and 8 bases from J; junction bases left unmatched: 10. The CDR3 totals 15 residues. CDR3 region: CASSYTGTEYSPLHF. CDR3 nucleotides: TGTGCCAGCAGCTATACCGGGACAGAATATTCACCCCTCCACTTT. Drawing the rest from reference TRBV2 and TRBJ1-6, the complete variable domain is EPEVTQTPSHQVTQMGQEVILRCVPISNHLYFYWYRQILGQKVEFLVSFYNNEISEKSEIFDDQFSVERPDGSNFTLKIRSTKLEDSAMYFCASSYTGTEYSPLHFGNGTRLTVT.

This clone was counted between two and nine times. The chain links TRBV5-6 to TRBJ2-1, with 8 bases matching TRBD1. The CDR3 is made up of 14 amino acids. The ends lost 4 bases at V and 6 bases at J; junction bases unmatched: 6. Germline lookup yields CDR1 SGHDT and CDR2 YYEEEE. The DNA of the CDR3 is TGTGCCAGCAGCCTGCGGACAGGGACCAATGAGCAGTTCTTC. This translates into CASSLRTGTNEQFF.

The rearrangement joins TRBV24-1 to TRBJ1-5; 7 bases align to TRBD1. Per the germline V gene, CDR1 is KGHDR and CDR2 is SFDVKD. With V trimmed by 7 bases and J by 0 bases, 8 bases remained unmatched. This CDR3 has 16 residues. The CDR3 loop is CATSEGTEYSNQPQHF. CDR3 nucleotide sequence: TGTGCCACCAGCGAAGGGACAGAATATAGCAATCAGCCCCAGCATTTT.

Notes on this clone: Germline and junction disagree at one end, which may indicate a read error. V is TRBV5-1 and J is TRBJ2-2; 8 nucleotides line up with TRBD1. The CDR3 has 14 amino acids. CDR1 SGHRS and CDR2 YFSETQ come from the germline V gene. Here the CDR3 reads CASNLDRATGELFF. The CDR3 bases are TGCGCCAGCAACTTGGACAGGGCCACCGGGGAGCTGTTTTTT.

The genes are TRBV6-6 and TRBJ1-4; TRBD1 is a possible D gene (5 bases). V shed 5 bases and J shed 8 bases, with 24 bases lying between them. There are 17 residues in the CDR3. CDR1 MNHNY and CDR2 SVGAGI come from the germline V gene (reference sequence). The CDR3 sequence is CASSPDFARRGREKLFF. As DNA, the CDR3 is TGTGCCAGCAGTCCCGACTTCGCTAGGAGGGGACGGGAAAAACTGTTTTTT.

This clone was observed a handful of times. DNA for the CDR3: TGTGCCAGCAGTGAAAGGACAGGGAATGAAAAACTGTTTTTT. It codes for CASSERTGNEKLFF. The V call is TRBV2, the J call TRBJ1-4; 8 nucleotides match TRBD1. CDR1 and CDR2 from the germline V gene are SNHLY and FYNNEI. The length of the CDR3 is 14 residues. J lost 5 bases, V lost 2 bases, and 1 base had no gene match.

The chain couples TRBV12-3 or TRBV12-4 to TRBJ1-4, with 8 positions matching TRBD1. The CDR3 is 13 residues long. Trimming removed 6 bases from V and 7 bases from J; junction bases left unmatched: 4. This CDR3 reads CASSRQGREKLFF. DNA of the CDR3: TGTGCCAGCAGCAGACAGGGGCGTGAAAAACTGTTTTTT.